This TCR beta chain was sequenced during a study of post-analysis software for immune sequencing data. Study at large: Relapsing-remitting, secondary progressive and progressive-relapsing multiple sclerosis were all included among the disease courses. Study outcomes and limitations: In patients, TRBV5-6, TRBV5-1 and TRBV20-1 belonged to roughly five TRBV segments found more frequently than in controls.

Per the germline V gene, CDR1 is MNHEY and CDR2 is SVGAGI. The CDR3 is 13 amino acids. Unique molecular identifiers were built into the TCR beta cDNA libraries. Input populations of 1 to 10 million T cells gave rise to 500,000 to 600,000 cDNA molecules. TCRdb re-analysed the PCR reads in MiXCR, keeping a single row per CDR3 protein. The sample consists of about 160,000 distinct CDR3 sequences, 30% to 45% of them appearing once. About this clonotype itself: The antigen is undetermined. At one end, the junction sequence differs from germline, possibly due to a read error.

The input for sequencing was blood, taken after autologous hematopoietic stem cell transplantation. The chain couples TRBV6-5 to TRBJ2-3; D is unclear. The clonotype comes from a girl aged 10 to 17 with multiple sclerosis. The chain's CDR3 is CAGSAPAPDTQYF. CDR3 in DNA: TGTGCCGGCAGTGCCCCAGCTCCAGATACGCAGTATTTT.